This passage covers 6 T cell receptor beta chains from one sample sequenced in a study of blood T cell repertoires in COVID-19. Profiled with immunoSEQ multiplex PCR; TCRdb holds only in-frame clones, not every one. This table has approximately 300,000 clones, 90% appearing once. Input material: PBMCs or T cells enriched from blood (not recorded which). These receptors were collected from a woman in her 30s who had been exposed to COVID-19.

The gene calls are TRBV5-1 and TRBJ2-5; 14 nucleotides agree with TRBD2. This CDR3 has 13 amino acids. Germline V gene data show CDR1 as SGHRS and CDR2 as YFSETQ. The junction had 2 bases not matched to a gene; V was cut back by 10 bases and J by 3 bases. CDR3: CASGLAGEETQYF. CDR3 DNA sequence: TGCGCCTCGGGACTAGCGGGGGAAGAGACCCAGTACTTC.

The V gene is TRBV13, the J gene TRBJ1-2, with D unclear. Germline V gives CDR1 PRHDT, CDR2 FYEKMQ (reference sequence). Trimming took 3 bases from V and 3 from J, leaving 14 bases between them. The CDR3 consists of 15 residues. Written as DNA, the CDR3 is TGTGCCAGCAGCTTCCAGGCGGGCGGGGACTATGGCTACACCTTC. It codes for CASSFQAGGDYGYTF.

CDR3 nucleotide sequence: TGTGCCAGCACCATGACAGCTCAAGAGACCCAGTACTTC. This sequence encodes CASTMTAQETQYF. The chain combines TRBV5-5 with TRBJ2-5, with a possible D match to TRBD1 (5 bases). This CDR3 region has 13 residues. Trimming removed 6 bases at V and 2 bases at J, with 11 bases between. Germline loops: CDR1 SGHKS, CDR2 YYEKEE (reference sequence). The full variable domain, with the rest looked up from reference TRBV5-5 and TRBJ2-5, is DAGVTQSPTHLIKTRGQQVTLRCSPISGHKSVSWYQQVLGQGPQFIFQYYEKEERGRGNFPDRFSARQFPNYSSELNVNALLLGDSALYLCASTMTAQETQYFGPGTRLLVL.

The sample holds a few counts of this clone. The V and J genes are TRBV27 and TRBJ2-7; D remains unclear. V gave up 9 bases and J gave up 0 bases, with 21 bases separating them. CDR1 MNHEY and CDR2 SMNVEV come from the germline V gene (reference sequence). There are 16 residues in the CDR3. This CDR3 is CARPNFRYFSSYEQYF. The CDR3, as DNA: TGTGCCAGACCGAATTTCAGGTATTTCAGCTCCTACGAGCAGTACTTC.

V is TRBV5-1 and J is TRBJ2-7; no clear D. V was trimmed by 4 bases and J by 3 bases, leaving 14 bases between them. The CDR3 has 14 amino acids. Germline V gene sequence: CDR1 SGHRS, CDR2 YFSETQ. In DNA form, the CDR3 reads TGCGCCAGCAGCCCGGCCGGCCACAGCTACGAGCAGTACTTC. Amino acid sequence: CASSPAGHSYEQYF.

The chain couples TRBV6-6 to TRBJ2-1; no firm D call. Trimming cost V 5 bases and J 0 bases, with 11 bases left between them. This CDR3 has 15 amino acids. Germline CDR1 is MNHNY and CDR2 is SVGAGI (reference sequence). CDR3 loop: CASSPGRSSYNEQFF. CDR3 in DNA: TGTGCCAGCAGTCCTGGGCGTAGCTCCTACAATGAGCAGTTCTTC.